This T cell receptor (beta chain) was obtained from a study of blood T cell repertoires in COVID-19. About the research overall: The origin of the acute and convalescent COVID-19 samples was the United States, Italy and Spain. T cells, B-cell-depleted T cells, or PBMCs provided the cDNA or gDNA that served as material.

V lost 1 base, J lost 0 bases, and 10 bases lay in between. Germline V lookup: CDR1 SEHNR, CDR2 FQNEAQ (reference sequence). The CDR3 loop spans 16 amino acids. In the original workflow: Reference gene primer amplification yielded estimated nucleated cell counts. Profiling relied on immunoSEQ multiplex PCR, and the TCRdb table lists in-frame clones only, not all of them. That table furnishes V, J and clone size, whereas the DNA furnished D and trimming. The table lists a few hundred thousand clones, about 88% of them singletons, with about 7.6% in the top ten. The sequenced material came from peripheral blood. The sequence derives from a woman aged 70-85 years with active or convalescent COVID-19. The chain joins TRBV7-9 to TRBJ1-3; D is undetermined. Written as DNA, the CDR3 is TGTGCCAGCAGCTTAGTTGGGGAGAGCTCTGGAAACACCATATATTTT. Amino acid sequence: CASSLVGESSGNTIYF.